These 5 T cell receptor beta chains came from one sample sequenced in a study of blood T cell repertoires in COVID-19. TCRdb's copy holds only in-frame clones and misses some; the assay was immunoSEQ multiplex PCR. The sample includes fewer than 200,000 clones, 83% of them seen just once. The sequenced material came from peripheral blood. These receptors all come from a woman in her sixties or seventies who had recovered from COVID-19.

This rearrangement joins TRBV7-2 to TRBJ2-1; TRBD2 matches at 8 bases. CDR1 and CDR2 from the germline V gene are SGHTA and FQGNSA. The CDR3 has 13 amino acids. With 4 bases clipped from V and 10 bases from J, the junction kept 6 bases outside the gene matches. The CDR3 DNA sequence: TGTGCCAGCAGCTATAGACTAGCGTCCGAGCAGTTCTTC. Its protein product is CASSYRLASEQFF.

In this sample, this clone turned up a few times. CDR3 nucleotide sequence: TGCGCCAGCAGCTTCTGGGCAGGGGGCGAGCAGTACTTC. Translating gives CASSFWAGGEQYF. The chain links TRBV5-1 to TRBJ2-7, with 7 bases lining up with TRBD1. The ends lost 2 bases at V and 6 bases at J; junction bases unmatched: 5. The CDR3 covers 13 residues. CDR1 is SGHRS and CDR2 is YFSETQ in the germline V gene.

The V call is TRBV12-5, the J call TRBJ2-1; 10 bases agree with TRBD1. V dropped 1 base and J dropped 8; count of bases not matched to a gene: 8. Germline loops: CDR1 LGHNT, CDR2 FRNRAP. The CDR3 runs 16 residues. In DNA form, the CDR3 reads TGTGCTAGTGGTTTGGGACAGGGGGCTCCCGAAGATGAGCAGTTCTTC. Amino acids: CASGLGQGAPEDEQFF.

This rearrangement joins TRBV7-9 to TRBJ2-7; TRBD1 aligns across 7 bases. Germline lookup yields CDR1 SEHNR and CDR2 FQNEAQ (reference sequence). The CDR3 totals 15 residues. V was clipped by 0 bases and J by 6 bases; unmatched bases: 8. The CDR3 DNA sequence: TGTGCCAGCAGCTTAGCCAGGGGGACCGGGGTCGAGCAGTACTTC. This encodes CASSLARGTGVEQYF. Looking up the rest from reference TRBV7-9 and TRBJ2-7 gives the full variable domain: DTGVSQNPRHKITKRGQNVTFRCDPISEHNRLYWYRQTLGQGPEFLTYFQNEAQLEKSRLLSDRFSAERPKGSFSTLEIQRTEQGDSAMYLCASSLARGTGVEQYFGPGTRLTVT.

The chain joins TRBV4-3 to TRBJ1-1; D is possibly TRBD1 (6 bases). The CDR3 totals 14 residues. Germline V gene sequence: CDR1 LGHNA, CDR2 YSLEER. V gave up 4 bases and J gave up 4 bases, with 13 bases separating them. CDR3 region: CASSPSGGSTEAFF. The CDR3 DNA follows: TGCGCCAGCAGCCCATCGGGGGGCTCCACTGAAGCTTTCTTT.